These T cell receptor beta chains were read from a single sample in a study of cytomegalovirus exposure and HLA in healthy donors. Sequencing used immunoSEQ multiplex PCR; TCRdb keeps in-frame clones, though not all of them. The sample carries some 90,000 clones, around four fifths recorded once. Specimen: PBMCs. All receptors come from a boy younger than 18 in good health and CMV-seronegative. CDR3s include the opening cysteine and the closing phenylalanine or tryptophan. The D gene is left open where the match is weak. The size entry is marked missing in some rows and otherwise reads once, few, many or a size class.

V gene	J gene	clone size	D gene	CDR3 DNA	CDR3 protein
TRBV30	TRBJ1-1	.	.	TGTGCCTGGACCGAGACAGGAAGGACTGAAGCTTTCTTT	CAWTETGRTEAFF
TRBV7-9	TRBJ2-1	few	TRBD2	TGTGCCAGCAGCTCAAGGGGTAGCGGGAGGAATGAGCAGTTCTTC	CASSSRGSGRNEQFF
TRBV9	TRBJ2-7	.	.	TGTGCCAGCAGCCCTGAGGACAGTAACTATTCCGAGCAGTACTTC	CASSPEDSNYSEQYF
TRBV4-1	TRBJ1-4	.	.	TGCGCCAGCAGCCAAGATGGGGGGGGAGCTAATGAAAAACTGTTTTTT	CASSQDGGGANEKLFF
TRBV7-7	TRBJ2-5	.	TRBD1	TGTGCTAGCAGCCGGACAGGGTTGGGAGAGACCCAGTACTTC	CASSRTGLGETQYF
TRBV4-3	TRBJ2-1	.	.	TGCGCCAGCAGCCAAGATCGGAGTAGCGCGAATGAGCAGTTCTTC	CASSQDRSSANEQFF
TRBV29-1	TRBJ2-1	.	TRBD2	TGCAGCGCCCTGACTAGCGGGAGAGCCAATGAGCAGTTCTTC	CSALTSGRANEQFF
TRBV5-4	TRBJ2-7	.	TRBD2	TGTGCCAGCAGCTCATCTAGCGGGAGGCAGTACGAGCAGTACTTC	CASSSSSGRQYEQYF
TRBV6-5	TRBJ1-2	.	.	TGTGCCAGCAGTTATGAACAGGGAGCCTATGGCTACACCTTC	CASSYEQGAYGYTF
TRBV7-2	TRBJ2-3	.	TRBD2	TGTGCCAGCAGCTCGCCGGGACTAGCGGGCTGGGGGGGCACAGATACGCAGTATTTT	CASSSPGLAGWGGTDTQYF
TRBV2	TRBJ2-7	.	TRBD1	TGTGCCAGCAGTGTCACTCGGGACAGCTCCTACGAGCAGTACTTC	CASSVTRDSSYEQYF
TRBV6-5	TRBJ2-1	once	TRBD1	TGTGCCGCATCCAGGGGGCCCAATGAGCAGTTCTTC	CAASRGPNEQFF
TRBV7-9	TRBJ2-1	.	.	TGTGCCAGCAGCGCGCATGAGCGTCTACTCTCCTACAATGAGCAGTTCTTC	CASSAHERLLSYNEQFF
TRBV15	TRBJ1-1	.	TRBD1	TGTGCCACCAGCAGAGTTGGGTTTGGGCAGGGGGTAGGGAACACTGAAGCTTTCTTT	CATSRVGFGQGVGNTEAFF
TRBV28	TRBJ2-3	.	.	TGTGCCAGCAGTTTATCCGACACGACAGATACGCAGTATTTT	CASSLSDTTDTQYF
TRBV29-1	TRBJ2-1	.	.	TGCAGCGTTCGAGGCGGGGAGTACAATGAGCAGTTCTTC	CSVRGGEYNEQFF
TRBV11-3	TRBJ2-7	.	TRBD2	TGTGCCAGCAGCCCGGGGGGGCAGCAAGAGCAGTACTTC	CASSPGGQQEQYF
TRBV7-2	TRBJ2-7	.	.	TGTGCCAGCAGCTATCGGGTGCTGGACGAGCAGTACTTC	CASSYRVLDEQYF
TRBV2	TRBJ2-2	.	TRBD1	TGTGCCAGCATCCAAATGACAGGGGGAAACACCGGGGGGCTGTTTTTT	CASIQMTGGNTGGLFF
TRBV19	TRBJ2-3	.	.	TGTGCCAGTAGTTCCGCGGAACCAGATACGCAGTATTTT	CASSSAEPDTQYF
TRBV30	TRBJ1-6	once	.	TGTGCCTGGAGTCCCAATCGACAGGATCCCCGAGTCATGCATTCACCCCTCCACTTT	CAWSPNRQDPRVMHSPLHF
TRBV7-2	TRBJ2-7	.	TRBD2	TGTGCCAGCAGCTCGTTTCTTCGGGGGGGCGAGCAGTACTTC	CASSSFLRGGEQYF
TRBV29-1	TRBJ1-2	few	.	TGCAGCGTTGATGATACCCAGGGGCCTAACTATGGCTACACCTTC	CSVDDTQGPNYGYTF
TRBV7-6	TRBJ2-7	few	TRBD1	TGTGCCAGCAGCAAGAACAGGGGATACGAGCAGTACTTC	CASSKNRGYEQYF
TRBV6-1	TRBJ1-3	.	.	TGTGCCAGCAGTGACGGGAACTCTGGAAACACCATATATTTT	CASSDGNSGNTIYF
TRBV10-3	TRBJ2-7	few	.	TGTGCCATCAGTGTAACAGGGTGGGAGCAGTACTTC	CAISVTGWEQYF
TRBV19	TRBJ1-2	few	.	TGTGCCAGTAGTCCCCGTCGGCAGGACAGCGGCTACACCTTC	CASSPRRQDSGYTF